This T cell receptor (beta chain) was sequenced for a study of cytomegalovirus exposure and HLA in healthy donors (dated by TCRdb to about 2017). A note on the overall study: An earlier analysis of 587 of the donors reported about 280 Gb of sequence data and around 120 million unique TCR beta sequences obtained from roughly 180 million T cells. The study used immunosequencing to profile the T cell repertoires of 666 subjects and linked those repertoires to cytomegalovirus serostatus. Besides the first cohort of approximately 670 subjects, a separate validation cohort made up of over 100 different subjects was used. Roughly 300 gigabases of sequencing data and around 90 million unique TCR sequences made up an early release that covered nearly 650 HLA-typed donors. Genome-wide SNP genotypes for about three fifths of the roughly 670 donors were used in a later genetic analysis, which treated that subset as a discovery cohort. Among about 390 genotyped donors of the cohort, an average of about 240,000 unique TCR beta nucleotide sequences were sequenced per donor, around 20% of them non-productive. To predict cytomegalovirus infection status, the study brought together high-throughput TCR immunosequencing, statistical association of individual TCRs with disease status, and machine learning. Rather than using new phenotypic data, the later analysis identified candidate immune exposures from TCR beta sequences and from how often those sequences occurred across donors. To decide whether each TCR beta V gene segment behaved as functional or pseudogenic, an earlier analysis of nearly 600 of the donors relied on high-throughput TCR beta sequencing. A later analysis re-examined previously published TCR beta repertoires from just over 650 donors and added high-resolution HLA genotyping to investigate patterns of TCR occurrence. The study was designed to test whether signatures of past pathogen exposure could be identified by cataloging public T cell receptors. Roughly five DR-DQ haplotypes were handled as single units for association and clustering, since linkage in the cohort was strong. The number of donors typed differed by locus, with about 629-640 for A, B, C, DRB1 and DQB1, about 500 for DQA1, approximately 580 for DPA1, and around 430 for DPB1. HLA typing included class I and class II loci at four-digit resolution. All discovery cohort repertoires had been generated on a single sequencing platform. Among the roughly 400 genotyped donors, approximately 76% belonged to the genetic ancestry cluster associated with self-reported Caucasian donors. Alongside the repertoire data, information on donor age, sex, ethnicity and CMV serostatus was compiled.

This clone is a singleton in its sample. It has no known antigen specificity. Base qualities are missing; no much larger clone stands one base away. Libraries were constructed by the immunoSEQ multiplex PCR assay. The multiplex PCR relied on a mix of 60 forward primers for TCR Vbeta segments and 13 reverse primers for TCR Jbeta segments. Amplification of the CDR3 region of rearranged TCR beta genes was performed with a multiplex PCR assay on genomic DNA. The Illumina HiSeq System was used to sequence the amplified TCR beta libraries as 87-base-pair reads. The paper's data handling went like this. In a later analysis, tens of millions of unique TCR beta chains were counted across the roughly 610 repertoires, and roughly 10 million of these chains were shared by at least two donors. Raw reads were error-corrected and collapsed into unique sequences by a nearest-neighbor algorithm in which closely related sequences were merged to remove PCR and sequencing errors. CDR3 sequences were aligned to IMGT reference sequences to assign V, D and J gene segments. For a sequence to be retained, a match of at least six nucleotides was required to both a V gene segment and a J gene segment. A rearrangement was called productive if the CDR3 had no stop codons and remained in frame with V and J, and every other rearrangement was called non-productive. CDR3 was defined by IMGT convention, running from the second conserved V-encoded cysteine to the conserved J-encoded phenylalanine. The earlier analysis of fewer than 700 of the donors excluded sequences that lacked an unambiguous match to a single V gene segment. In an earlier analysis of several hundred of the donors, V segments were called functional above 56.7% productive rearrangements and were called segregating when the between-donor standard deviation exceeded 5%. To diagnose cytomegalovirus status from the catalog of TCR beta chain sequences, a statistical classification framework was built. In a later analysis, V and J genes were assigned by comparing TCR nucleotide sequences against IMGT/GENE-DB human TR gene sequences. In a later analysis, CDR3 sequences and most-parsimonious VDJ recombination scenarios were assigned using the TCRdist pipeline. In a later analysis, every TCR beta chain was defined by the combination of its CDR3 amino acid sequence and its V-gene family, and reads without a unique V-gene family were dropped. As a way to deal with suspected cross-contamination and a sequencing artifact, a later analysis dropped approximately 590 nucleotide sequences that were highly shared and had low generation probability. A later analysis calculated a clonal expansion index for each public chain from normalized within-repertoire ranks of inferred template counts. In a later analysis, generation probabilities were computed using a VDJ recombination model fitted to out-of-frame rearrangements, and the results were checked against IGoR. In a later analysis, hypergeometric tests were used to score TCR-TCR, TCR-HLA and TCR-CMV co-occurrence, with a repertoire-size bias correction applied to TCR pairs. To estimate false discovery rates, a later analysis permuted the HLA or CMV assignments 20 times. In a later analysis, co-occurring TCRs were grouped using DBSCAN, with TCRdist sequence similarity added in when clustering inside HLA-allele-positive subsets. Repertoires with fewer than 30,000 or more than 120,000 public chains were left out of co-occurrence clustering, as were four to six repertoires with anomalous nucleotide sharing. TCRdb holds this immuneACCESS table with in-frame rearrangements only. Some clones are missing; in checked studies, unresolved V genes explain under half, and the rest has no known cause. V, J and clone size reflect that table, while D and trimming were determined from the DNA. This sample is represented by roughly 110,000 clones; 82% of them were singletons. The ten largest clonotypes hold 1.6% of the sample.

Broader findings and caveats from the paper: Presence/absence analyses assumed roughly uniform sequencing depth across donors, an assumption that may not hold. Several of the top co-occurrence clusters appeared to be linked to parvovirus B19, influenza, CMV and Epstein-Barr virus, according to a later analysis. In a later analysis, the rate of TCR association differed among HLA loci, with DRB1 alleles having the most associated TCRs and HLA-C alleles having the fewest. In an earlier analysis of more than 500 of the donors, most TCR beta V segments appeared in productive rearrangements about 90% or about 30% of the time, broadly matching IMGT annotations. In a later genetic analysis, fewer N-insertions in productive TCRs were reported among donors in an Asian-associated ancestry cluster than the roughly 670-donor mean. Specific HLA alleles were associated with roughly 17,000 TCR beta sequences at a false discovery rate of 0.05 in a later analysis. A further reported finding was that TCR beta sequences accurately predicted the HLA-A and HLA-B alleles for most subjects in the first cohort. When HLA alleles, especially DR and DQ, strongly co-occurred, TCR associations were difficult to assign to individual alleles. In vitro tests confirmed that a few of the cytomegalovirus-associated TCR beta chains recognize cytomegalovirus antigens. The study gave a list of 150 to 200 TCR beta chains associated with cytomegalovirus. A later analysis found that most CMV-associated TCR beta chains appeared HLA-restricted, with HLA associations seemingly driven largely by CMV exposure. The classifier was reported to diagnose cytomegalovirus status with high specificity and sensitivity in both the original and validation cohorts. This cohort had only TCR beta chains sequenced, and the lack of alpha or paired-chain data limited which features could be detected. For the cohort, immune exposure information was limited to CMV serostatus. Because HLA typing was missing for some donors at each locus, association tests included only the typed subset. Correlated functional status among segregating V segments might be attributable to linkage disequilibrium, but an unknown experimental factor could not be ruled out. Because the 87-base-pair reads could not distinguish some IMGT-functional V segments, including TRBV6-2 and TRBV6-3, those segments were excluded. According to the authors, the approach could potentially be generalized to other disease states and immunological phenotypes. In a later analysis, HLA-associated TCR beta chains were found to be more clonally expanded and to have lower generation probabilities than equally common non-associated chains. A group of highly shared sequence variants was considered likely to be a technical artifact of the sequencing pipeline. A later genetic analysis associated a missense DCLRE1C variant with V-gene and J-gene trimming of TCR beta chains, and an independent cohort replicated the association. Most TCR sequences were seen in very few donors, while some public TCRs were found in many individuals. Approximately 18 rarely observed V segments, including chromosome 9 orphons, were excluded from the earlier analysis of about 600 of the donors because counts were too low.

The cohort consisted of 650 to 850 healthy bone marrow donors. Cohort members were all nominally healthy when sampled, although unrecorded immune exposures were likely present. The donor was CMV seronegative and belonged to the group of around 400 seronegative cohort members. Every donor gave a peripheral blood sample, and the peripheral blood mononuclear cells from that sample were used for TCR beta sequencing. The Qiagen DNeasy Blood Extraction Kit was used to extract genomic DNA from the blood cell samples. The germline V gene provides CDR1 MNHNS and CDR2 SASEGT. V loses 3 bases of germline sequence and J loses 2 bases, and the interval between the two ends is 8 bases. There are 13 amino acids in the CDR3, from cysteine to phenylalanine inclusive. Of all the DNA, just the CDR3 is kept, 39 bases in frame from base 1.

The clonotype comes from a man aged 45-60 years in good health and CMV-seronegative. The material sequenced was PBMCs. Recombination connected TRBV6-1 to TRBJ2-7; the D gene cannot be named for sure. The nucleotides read TGTGCCAGCAGTGACGTTAACACCTACGAGCAGTACTTC. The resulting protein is CASSDVNTYEQYF.